The 22 T cell receptor beta chains below come from one sample, sequenced in a study of a mutant IDH1 vaccine in newly diagnosed glioma. Which antigens these TCRs recognize remains unknown. Libraries were prepared by immunoSEQ multiplex PCR; TCRdb keeps only in-frame clonotypes and omits some of them. Altogether 50,000 to 60,000 clones are present, roughly 90% being singletons, with the ten largest covering approximately 2.5%. As to time point: week 11, during vaccination. Every vaccine dose comprised 300 ug of mutant IDH1 20-mer peptide plus topical imiquimod. Sequenced here: PBMCs, sampled from a glioma patient whose treatment included an IDH1 peptide vaccine. The receptors were gathered from a man between 45 and 60 years old with glioma.

The chain combines TRBV29-1 with TRBJ2-7; no firm D call. From germline, CDR1 is SQVTM and CDR2 ANQGSEA. Trimming stripped 2 bases from V and 5 bases from J, with 13 bases between. CDR3 length equals 13 residues. The CDR3 nucleotides are TGCAGCGTTGAATTGGGTCGCACTGACGAGCAGTACTTC. It yields the protein CSVELGRTDEQYF.

The chain carries TRBV28 and TRBJ2-3; no definite D call. This CDR3 has 10 amino acids. The ends were cut back, 7 bases at V and 2 bases at J, with 1 base in the middle. CDR1 is MDHEN and CDR2 is SYDVKM in the germline V gene. The CDR3 sequence: CASNTDTQYF. In DNA form, the CDR3 reads TGTGCCAGCAACACAGATACGCAGTATTTT.

V usage is TRBV6-5 and J usage is TRBJ2-7, with D tentatively TRBD1 or TRBD2 (6 bases each). Per germline, CDR1 MNHEY and CDR2 SVGAGI. The CDR3 runs 15 residues. Between the trimmed V and J ends, which lost 6 bases and 5 bases, there was a span of 20 bases. The CDR3 sequence: CASSRGMGGLDEQYF. The DNA for the CDR3 is TGTGCCAGCAGCCGCGGGATGGGGGGCTTGGACGAGCAGTACTTC.

V is TRBV30 and J is TRBJ1-2; D not resolved. CDR3 size: 15 residues. V lost 1 base, J lost 6 bases, and 18 bases lay in between. Germline CDR1 GTSNPN, CDR2 SVGIG (reference sequence). This CDR3 reads CAWSDWRARNDGYTF. DNA of the CDR3: TGTGCCTGGAGTGATTGGAGGGCAAGGAACGATGGCTACACCTTC.

This sequence joins TRBV6-6 and TRBJ1-1; D is undetermined. Per germline, CDR1 MNHNY and CDR2 SVGAGI (reference sequence). The CDR3 has 13 amino acids. The V and J ends lost 6 bases and 1 base respectively, with 9 bases between them. The CDR3 sequence is CASSWRGNTEAFF. In DNA, the CDR3 is TGTGCCAGCAGCTGGCGGGGGAACACTGAAGCTTTCTTT.

The V and J genes are TRBV5-6 and TRBJ1-2, with a possible D match to TRBD1 (6 bases). Trimming shortened V by 0 bases and J by 6 bases, and 9 bases separated the two germline ends. Looked up from germline, CDR1 is SGHDT and CDR2 is YYEEEE. The CDR3 is made up of 13 amino acids. CDR3 nucleotides: TGTGCCAGCAGCTTGGAGAGGACAGATGGCTACACCTTC. This translates into CASSLERTDGYTF.

The CDR3 DNA sequence: TGTGCCAGCAGCATGGACAGGGACTATGGCTACACCTTC. Residues: CASSMDRDYGYTF. The gene calls are TRBV5-8 and TRBJ1-2, with 8 positions matching TRBD1. The germline V gene has CDR1 SGHTS and CDR2 YDEGEE. With 4 bases clipped from V and 3 bases from J, the junction kept 2 bases outside the gene matches. The CDR3 is 13 amino acids.

The chain is built from TRBV4-3 and TRBJ1-1, with D perhaps matching TRBD1 (5 bases). The CDR3 consists of 15 residues. The V gene lost 1 base and the J gene lost 2 bases, with 11 bases spanning the gap. Per germline, CDR1 LGHNA and CDR2 YSLEER. The CDR3 loop is CASSQGGYSNTEAFF. The CDR3 DNA follows: TGCGCCAGCAGCCAAGGGGGCTACTCAAACACTGAAGCTTTCTTT.

This sequence joins TRBV28 and TRBJ2-7, with D possibly matching TRBD2 (6 bases). Deletions cut 3 bases from V and 3 bases from J, with 12 bases between. CDR1 MDHEN and CDR2 SYDVKM come from the germline V gene. The CDR3 sequence is 14 residues long. The CDR3 coding sequence is TGTGCCAGCAGTTTGGCGGGATCCTTCTACGAGCAGTACTTC. This sequence encodes CASSLAGSFYEQYF.

The table lists this clone with a count of one. J is TRBJ2-1 and V is TRBV6-4, with D perhaps assigned TRBD1 or TRBD2 (6 bases each). Trimming cost V 0 bases and J 4 bases, with 13 bases left between them. The CDR3 runs 16 residues. Per the germline V gene, CDR1 is MRHNA and CDR2 is SNTAGT. CDR3: CASSDSTRGDYNEQFF. The CDR3 DNA follows: TGTGCCAGCAGTGACTCAACTAGGGGGGATTACAATGAGCAGTTCTTC.

CDR3 coding DNA: TGTGCCAGCAGCTTAATGGCAGACACTGAAGCTTTCTTT. Amino acid sequence: CASSLMADTEAFF. The rearrangement joins TRBV7-9 to TRBJ1-1; no firm D call. The V gene's germline CDR1 is SEHNR and CDR2 FQNEAQ (reference sequence). The CDR3 spans 13 residues. V lost 2 bases and J 3 bases, leaving 7 bases between the germline ends.

J is TRBJ2-1 and V is TRBV7-3, with 9 bases identical to TRBD2. The V gene end was trimmed by 3 bases and the J gene end by 4 bases; junction bases not matched to a gene: 4. The CDR3 spans 15 residues. Germline CDR1 reads SGHTA; CDR2 reads FQGTGA. The CDR3 loop reads CASSFDSGSYNEQFF. CDR3 nucleotides: TGTGCCAGCAGCTTCGATAGCGGGAGTTACAATGAGCAGTTCTTC.

This chain's CDR3 is CASQMGDSSTEAFF. CDR3 coding DNA: TGCGCCAGCCAAATGGGGGACAGCTCCACTGAAGCTTTCTTT. The rearrangement links TRBV4-3 to TRBJ1-1, with 7 bases identical to TRBD1. With V trimmed by 8 bases and J by 4 bases, 10 bases remained unmatched. CDR1 and CDR2 (germline): LGHNA, YSLEER. This CDR3 is built from 14 residues.

The chain uses TRBV28 and TRBJ1-5, with TRBD1 as a possible D gene (5 bases). CDR3 length equals 16 residues. The ends were cut back, 2 bases at V and 5 bases at J, with 16 bases in the middle. Germline V gene lookup returns CDR1 MDHEN and CDR2 SYDVKM. In nucleotides, the CDR3 is TGTGCCAGCAGTTTAGGGGGGGGACGCTTGGATCAGCCCCAGCATTTT. Its protein is CASSLGGGRLDQPQHF.

J is TRBJ1-4 and V is TRBV2; D ambiguous. There are 13 residues in the CDR3. V lost 3 bases and J lost 8, with 10 bases in between. CDR1 and CDR2 (germline): SNHLY, FYNNEI. This CDR3 reads CASSERNSEKLFF. As DNA, the CDR3 is TGTGCCAGCAGTGAGAGAAACAGCGAAAAACTGTTTTTT.

The chain links TRBV28 to TRBJ1-3, with a weak D call TRBD1 (6 bases). Deletions cut 6 bases from V and 0 bases from J, with 24 bases between. The CDR3 spans 19 residues. Per the germline V gene, CDR1 is MDHEN and CDR2 is SYDVKM. CDR3 nucleotides: TGTGCCAGCAGAATATCCAGGGGACGTTGGACCGGCTCTGGAAACACCATATATTTT. It specifies CASRISRGRWTGSGNTIYF.

This chain uses TRBV5-4 with TRBJ2-6; 8 bases align to TRBD1. The germline gives CDR1 SGHNT, CDR2 YYREEE (reference sequence). The CDR3 consists of 18 residues. Trimming at V came to 0 bases and at J to 3 bases, leaving 8 bases not matched to a gene. The DNA for the CDR3 is TGTGCCAGCAGCTTGGTGGCAGGGGGCTGGAGTGGGGCCAACGTCCTGACTTTC. Its protein product is CASSLVAGGWSGANVLTF.

This clone was seen a handful of times. The V gene is TRBV9, the J gene TRBJ2-3; TRBD2 matches 9 bases. Germline V gives CDR1 SGDLS, CDR2 YYNGEE. CDR3 length equals 17 residues. The V segment lost 2 bases and the J segment 3 bases; nucleotides outside the gene matches: 10. The CDR3 nucleotides read TGTGCCAGCAGCGTCCAAGGGGGCGGGAGGGGAACAGATACGCAGTATTTT. Protein product: CASSVQGGGRGTDTQYF.

The chain joins TRBV7-6 to TRBJ2-5; a possible D gene is TRBD1 (5 bases). The germline gives CDR1 SGHVS, CDR2 FNYEAQ. Trimming removed 4 bases from V and 5 bases from J, with 11 bases in between. The CDR3 loop spans 13 amino acids. The CDR3: CASSSVGAETQYF. DNA for the CDR3: TGTGCCAGCAGCTCAGTAGGGGCGGAGACCCAGTACTTC.

The rearrangement uses TRBV6-1 and TRBJ2-1; tentative D call: TRBD2 (6 bases). CDR3 length: 13 amino acids. CDR1 is MNHNS and CDR2 is SASEGT in the germline V gene. V shed 4 bases and J shed 4 bases, with 8 bases lying between them. The CDR3 spells CASSALAYNEQFF. The CDR3 DNA reads as TGTGCCAGCAGTGCACTAGCTTACAATGAGCAGTTCTTC.

The CDR3, as DNA: TGTGCCAGTACCCAGACAGGGGTCAACACTGAAGCTTTCTTT. Protein product: CASTQTGVNTEAFF. The gene calls are TRBV19 and TRBJ1-1; 8 nucleotides agree with TRBD1. With 7 bases clipped from V and 2 bases from J, the junction kept 6 bases outside the gene matches. The CDR3 length is 14 residues. Germline V gives CDR1 LNHDA, CDR2 SQIVND (reference sequence). Full variable domain (remainder filled in from reference TRBV19 and TRBJ1-1): DGGITQSPKYLFRKEGQNVTLSCEQNLNHDAMYWYRQDPGQGLRLIYYSQIVNDFQKGDIAEGYSVSREKKESFPLTVTSAQKNPTAFYLCASTQTGVNTEAFFGQGTRLTVV.

This chain joins TRBV29-1 and TRBJ1-2, with 12 bases lining up with TRBD1. The V gene's germline CDR1 is SQVTM and CDR2 ANQGSEA. The CDR3 is 15 residues long. Trimming cost V 5 bases and J 8 bases; bases outside gene matches: 12. CDR3 sequence: CSVTPRGQGALGYTF. CDR3 coding DNA: TGCAGCGTTACCCCCCGGGGACAGGGGGCATTAGGCTACACCTTC.